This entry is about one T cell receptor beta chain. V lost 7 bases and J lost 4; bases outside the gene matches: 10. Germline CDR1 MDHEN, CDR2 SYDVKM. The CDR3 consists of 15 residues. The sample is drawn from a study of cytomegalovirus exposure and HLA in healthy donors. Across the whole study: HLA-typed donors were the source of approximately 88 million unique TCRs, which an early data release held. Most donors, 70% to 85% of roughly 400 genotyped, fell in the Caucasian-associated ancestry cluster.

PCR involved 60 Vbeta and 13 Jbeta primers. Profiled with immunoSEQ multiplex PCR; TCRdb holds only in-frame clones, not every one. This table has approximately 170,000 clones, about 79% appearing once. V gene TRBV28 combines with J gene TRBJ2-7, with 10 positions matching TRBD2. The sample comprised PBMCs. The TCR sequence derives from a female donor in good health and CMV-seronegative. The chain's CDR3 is CASTDPLAGVYEQYF. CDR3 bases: TGTGCCAGCACCGACCCCCTAGCGGGAGTGTACGAGCAGTACTTC.